The clone carrying this T cell receptor beta chain was seen a handful of times. Its antigen is not identified. This sample is part of a study of pediatric ulcerative colitis. The overall study: Seven or eight patients showed pancolitis and two showed left-sided colitis.

Assay used: immunoSEQ multiplex PCR; TCRdb lists only in-frame clones, some missing. This table has roughly 23,000 clones, about two thirds appearing once. One to two pinch biopsies were taken from the rectum during colonoscopy. Study outcomes and limitations: Rectal pinch biopsies may include blood-derived T cells. Ulcerative colitis patients shared more blood-rectal clones than controls.

The sequence was obtained from a boy aged 5 to 17 with severe ulcerative colitis. The sample comprised gut tissue.

This CDR3 reads CASSRQSNEQFF. In nucleotides, the CDR3 is TGTGCCAGTAGTAGACAGAGCAATGAGCAGTTCTTC. The chain links TRBV19 to TRBJ2-1; the D gene is possibly TRBD1 (5 bases). The CDR3 is made up of 12 amino acids. Germline V gene sequence: CDR1 LNHDA, CDR2 SQIVND (reference sequence). V was clipped by 4 bases and J by 6 bases, with 7 bases between them.